This is a list of T cell receptor beta chains from one sample in a study of metastatic and nonmetastatic thyroid tumors. TCRdb reanalyzed the PCR reads with MiXCR. The data hold approximately 40,000 clones, with 28% observed a single time. Material for sequencing was blood. The receptor set was obtained from a male donor with papillary thyroid cancer or a benign thyroid nodule (not recorded which). Some clones in this sample may be carry-over from other donors' samples. Each CDR3 is given with its conserved first and last residue. A D gene is named only where the DNA matches it firmly. Where a row states a size, it is once, few, many or the class of an expanded clone; other rows omit it.

>TRBJ1-5|few|TRBV20-1|TRBD1
CSAKTGGSNQPQHF
>TRBJ2-7|medium-sized|TRBV28|TRBD2
CASSSSSGTYEQYF
>TRBJ1-2|-|TRBV5-1|-
CASSLEDGSSYGYTF
>TRBJ2-7|-|TRBV20-1|-
CSAMGVANSYEQYF
>TRBJ1-5|-|TRBV19|TRBD1
CASKPGQGAGLGNQPQHF
>TRBJ1-1|many|TRBV6-1|-
CASFSPERNTEAFF
>TRBJ1-2|many|TRBV5-4|-
CASSLAGANYGYTF
>TRBJ2-3|-|TRBV20-1|-
CIAQVRRRDTQYF
>TRBJ2-5|-|TRBV7-3|-
CARSLVLVESQYF
>TRBJ2-7|many|TRBV12-3/TRBV12-4|-
CASRAWGTDEQYF
>TRBJ2-1|many|TRBV15|-
CATSRGGPEQFF
>TRBJ1-1|-|TRBV28|TRBD1
CASSTGVGDTEAFF
>TRBJ2-2|many|TRBV6-4|TRBD2
CASSDSGDTGELFF
>TRBJ2-1|-|TRBV18|-
CARSPVDRDYEQVF
>TRBJ2-2|many|TRBV29-1|TRBD2
CSVEGLAGGPSPGELFF
>TRBJ1-6|few|TRBV6-2/TRBV6-3|TRBD1
CASRQLQGAGYSPLHF
>TRBJ1-6|many|TRBV29-1|TRBD1
CSVQGARNSPLHF
>TRBJ2-3|many|TRBV6-6|-
CASSYSQSHTRTDTQYF
>TRBJ1-5|-|TRBV12-3/TRBV12-4|-
CASSQGDPGQTQHF
>TRBJ1-1|many|TRBV6-1|TRBD1
CASSEQGAPAEAFF
>TRBJ1-1|-|TRBV18|-
CASSPDSDNTEAFF
>TRBJ2-1|-|TRBV5-6|-
CASSLVVGNEQFF
>TRBJ2-7|many|TRBV4-2|TRBD1
CASSRESDRAYEQYF
>TRBJ1-3|few|TRBV12-3/TRBV12-4|-
CASSLTASGNTIYF
>TRBJ2-7|medium-sized|TRBV12-3/TRBV12-4|-
CASSLWAARSEQYF
>TRBJ2-1|-|TRBV28|-
CASSLWWSALYEQFF
>TRBJ2-1|many|TRBV27|-
CASSLQTYNEQFF
>TRBJ2-7|few|TRBV6-2/TRBV6-3|TRBD1
CASSYSKQGSHEQYF
>TRBJ2-1|-|TRBV11-1|-
CASSLAGGTLLEQFF
>TRBJ2-2|many|TRBV9|-
CASSVRGRDTGELFF
>TRBJ2-7|-|TRBV6-8|-
CASRGYEQYF
>TRBJ2-3|-|TRBV12-5|TRBD2
CASGPGTSGSTDTQYF
>TRBJ2-1|many|TRBV29-1|-
CSVVSVSYNEQFF
>TRBJ1-6|few|TRBV25-1|-
CASTYGQIKLHF
>TRBJ2-3|few|TRBV7-2|-
CASSTGDTQYF
>TRBJ2-3|few|TRBV6-1|-
CASSGGAADTQYF
>TRBJ2-7|-|TRBV30|TRBD2
CAWSHCGSSYEQYF
>TRBJ2-1|many|TRBV24-1|TRBD2
CATSGYRTSGYNEQFF
>TRBJ2-5|-|TRBV19|TRBD2
CASSIRGGETQYF
>TRBJ2-4|many|TRBV28|TRBD2
CASRSALAVIAKNIQYF
>TRBJ1-3|-|TRBV29-1|-
CSVADGYSGNTIYF
>TRBJ1-5|few|TRBV27|-
CASSFCRAAGGNQPQHF
>TRBJ1-5|many|TRBV19|-
CASTQDSRGNQPQHF
>TRBJ2-7|medium-sized|TRBV28|-
CASSLFGLSSYEQYF
>TRBJ1-2|few|TRBV28|-
CASSFSGGRIYGYTF
>TRBJ2-2|many|TRBV5-1|TRBD1
CASSSQTGQGGELFF
>TRBJ2-7|-|TRBV12-3/TRBV12-4|-
CASSLWATYEQYF
>TRBJ1-5|once|TRBV4-1|-
CASSQEPGDQPQHF
>TRBJ2-2|few|TRBV7-8|-
CASSLAGVLTGELFF
>TRBJ2-7|-|TRBV20-1|-
CSASRGYARLEQYF
>TRBJ2-2|many|TRBV9|-
CATNPLATNTGELFF